These 27 T cell receptor beta chains were all obtained from the same sample, sequenced in a study of T cell repertoires in cytomegalovirus infection. One entry per CDR3 protein results from TCRdb running MiXCR on the reads. The top ten clones hold about an eighth of a sample with roughly 990,000 distinct CDR3 sequences, 30% to 40% of them seen once. No antigens are known for them. The sample was cultured CD8+ T cells from PBMCs, taken from culture after CMV antigen stimulation. The receptors were gathered from a human donor in good health (CMV status not recorded). Some clones in this sample may be carry-over from other donors' samples.

This clonotype was observed a handful of times. The chain is built from TRBV6-1 and TRBJ2-1; the match to TRBD2 covers 11 bases. CDR1 and CDR2 from the germline V gene are MNHNS and SASEGT. The J segment lost 5 bases and the V segment lost 8 bases, leaving 2 bases of the junction unmatched. The CDR3 totals 13 residues. The CDR3 DNA is TGTGCCAGCGGACTAGCGGGTAACAATGAGCAGTTCTTC. Translating gives CASGLAGNNEQFF.

This clonotype was found a few times. This chain uses TRBV6-5 with TRBJ2-1; TRBD1 aligns across 8 bases. Germline V CDR1 and CDR2: MNHEY, SVGAGI. The junction had 5 bases not matched to a gene; V was cut back by 0 bases and J by 4 bases. CDR3 length equals 16 residues. CDR3 in DNA: TGTGCCAGCAGTTACTCGAGGACAGGGCTATACAATGAGCAGTTCTTC. Its translation: CASSYSRTGLYNEQFF.

V and J are TRBV4-1 and TRBJ2-2; D is unclear. There are 13 residues in the CDR3. The V end was cut by 1 base, the J end by 4 bases, with 4 bases between. The germline CDR1 and CDR2 sequences are MGHRA and YSYEKL. CDR3 in DNA: TGCGCCAGCAGCCAAGGCGCCACCGGGGAGCTGTTTTTT. Encoded protein: CASSQGATGELFF.

V is TRBV4-2 and J is TRBJ2-1; 10 bases line up with TRBD1. The CDR3 contains 17 residues. Looked up from germline, CDR1 is LGHNA and CDR2 is YNFKEQ. The junction had 12 bases not matched to a gene; V was cut back by 3 bases and J by 7 bases. CDR3 protein: CASSQEPGTGEWNEQFF. CDR3 in DNA: TGTGCCAGCAGCCAGGAACCCGGGACAGGGGAGTGGAATGAGCAGTTCTTC.

This clonotype appeared a few times. This sequence joins TRBV4-1 and TRBJ2-1; D gene uncertain. This CDR3 contains 12 residues. Trimming shortened V by 2 bases and J by 5 bases, and 4 bases separated the two germline ends. CDR1 MGHRA and CDR2 YSYEKL come from the germline V gene. CDR3 residues: CASSQLNNEQFF. In DNA form, the CDR3 reads TGCGCCAGCAGCCAACTAAACAATGAGCAGTTCTTC.

This clonotype was detected only a few times. The chain employs TRBV12-3 or TRBV12-4 and TRBJ2-5, with TRBD1 matching over 9 bases. The CDR3 contains 13 residues. J lost 5 bases, V lost 6 bases, and 4 bases had no gene match. CDR3 sequence (DNA): TGTGCCAGCAGCGGACAGGGGAAGGAGACCCAGTACTTC. Translating it yields CASSGQGKETQYF.

This chain uses TRBV2 with TRBJ2-7; D not resolved. V lost 1 base to trimming and J lost 3 bases, with 13 bases between them. This CDR3 is built from 15 residues. Germline lookup yields CDR1 SNHLY and CDR2 FYNNEI. This chain's CDR3 is CASSEGLGSDYEQYF. The DNA for the CDR3 is TGTGCCAGCAGTGAAGGGTTAGGTTCTGACTACGAGCAGTACTTC.

V gene TRBV6-2 or TRBV6-3 combines with J gene TRBJ2-7; maybe TRBD2 (6 bases). The CDR3 length is 11 residues. Trimming removed 8 bases at V and 5 bases at J, with 10 bases between. Germline CDR1 is MNHEY and CDR2 is SVGEGT. The CDR3 DNA follows: TGTGCCAGCGCACGGGGGAACGAGCAGTACGTC. Translating it yields CASARGNEQYV.

This clonotype was counted only a few times. The rearrangement links TRBV12-3 or TRBV12-4 to TRBJ2-1; 10 nucleotides line up with TRBD1. This CDR3 contains 16 residues. V was clipped by 2 bases and J by 6 bases; unmatched bases: 7. CDR3 sequence: CASSLYGTGVANEQFF. The DNA of the CDR3 is TGTGCCAGCAGTTTATACGGGACAGGGGTTGCCAATGAGCAGTTCTTC.

The chain couples TRBV7-9 to TRBJ2-7, with TRBD1 as a possible D gene (5 bases). Deletions cut 4 bases from V and 6 bases from J, with 7 bases between. This CDR3 region has 11 residues. The V gene's germline CDR1 is SEHNR and CDR2 FQNEAQ (reference sequence). Here the CDR3 DNA reads TGTGCCAGCAGCTCCAGGGTCGAGCAGTACTTC. It yields the protein CASSSRVEQYF. The full variable domain, completed using reference TRBV7-9 and TRBJ2-7, is DTGVSQNPRHKITKRGQNVTFRCDPISEHNRLYWYRQTLGQGPEFLTYFQNEAQLEKSRLLSDRFSAERPKGSFSTLEIQRTEQGDSAMYLCASSSRVEQYFGPGTRLTVT.

This clonotype has just a few counts. The J gene is TRBJ2-7, the V gene TRBV10-2; D unresolved. Trimming left V 3 bases short and J 7 bases short, with 7 bases between. Germline V gene lookup returns CDR1 WSHSY and CDR2 SAAADI. This CDR3 comprises 11 residues. The CDR3 spells CASSEGWEQYF. Here the CDR3 DNA reads TGCGCCAGCAGTGAAGGGTGGGAGCAGTACTTC.

V is TRBV2 and J is TRBJ2-1; 9 bases agree with TRBD2. CDR3 size: 15 residues. The germline gives CDR1 SNHLY, CDR2 FYNNEI. The junction had 7 bases not matched to a gene; V was cut back by 7 bases and J by 3 bases. The CDR3 DNA sequence: TGTGCCAGCACTCAAAGACTAGCGGACTACAATGAGCAGTTCTTC. Its translation is CASTQRLADYNEQFF.

J is TRBJ2-3 and V is TRBV2; no clear D. Germline-derived CDR1 and CDR2 are SNHLY and FYNNEI. The V gene lost 3 bases and the J gene lost 2 bases, with 9 bases spanning the gap. The CDR3 sequence is 14 residues long. For the CDR3, the DNA is TGTGCCAGCAGTGAGGGTATCAACACAGATACGCAGTATTTT. Translated: CASSEGINTDTQYF.

The chain joins TRBV7-9 to TRBJ2-5; D call uncertain. The V end was cut by 1 base, the J end by 4 bases, with 10 bases between. The length of the CDR3 is 14 residues. The germline CDR1 and CDR2 sequences are SEHNR and FQNEAQ (reference sequence). CDR3 sequence reads: CASSLVGVGETQYF. The CDR3, as DNA: TGTGCCAGCAGCTTAGTTGGGGTCGGAGAGACCCAGTACTTC.

J is TRBJ1-3 and V is TRBV12-5; the D gene is possibly TRBD1 (6 bases). The V gene's germline CDR1 is LGHNT and CDR2 FRNRAP. V lost 6 bases to trimming and J lost 0 bases, with 12 bases between them. CDR3 size: 15 residues. The CDR3 DNA sequence: TGTGCTAGTGGGATGGGGGGCTACTCTGGAAACACCATATATTTT. Amino acid sequence: CASGMGGYSGNTIYF.

This clonotype was detected a few times. The V and J genes are TRBV2 and TRBJ1-4, with TRBD1 identical over 9 bases. In germline, CDR1 is SNHLY, CDR2 FYNNEI. Losses at the gene ends were 1 base for V and 4 bases for J; bases not matched to a gene: 1. CDR3 length: 15 residues. This chain's CDR3 is CASSEGQGVNEKLFF. The DNA for the CDR3 is TGTGCCAGCAGTGAAGGACAGGGGGTTAATGAAAAACTGTTTTTT.

This clonotype has a handful of counts. The V and J genes are TRBV7-2 and TRBJ1-1; no clear D gene. The length of the CDR3 is 17 residues. Trimming stripped 5 bases from V and 6 bases from J, with 25 bases between. Germline CDR1 and CDR2: SGHTA and FQGNSA. The CDR3 protein is CASSLLPVITPTAEAFF. For the CDR3, the DNA is TGTGCCAGCAGCCTCCTCCCGGTAATTACACCAACCGCTGAAGCTTTCTTT.

The chain joins TRBV2 to TRBJ1-1; D uncertain. Germline-derived CDR1 and CDR2 are SNHLY and FYNNEI. Trimming left V 7 bases short and J 4 bases short, with 7 bases between. This CDR3 has 11 amino acids. Written as DNA, the CDR3 is TGTGCCAGCAATTCGGGCACTGAAGCTTTCTTT. Translating gives CASNSGTEAFF.

This sequence joins TRBV12-3 or TRBV12-4 and TRBJ1-1; no reliable D call. The CDR3 has 13 residues. Deletions cut 5 bases from V and 4 bases from J, with 11 bases between. DNA for the CDR3: TGTGCCAGCAGTCTGGTCGGTCCCACTGAAGCTTTCTTT. It specifies CASSLVGPTEAFF.

This clonotype was found a few times. The chain recombines TRBV7-9 with TRBJ1-2; maybe TRBD1 (5 bases). The CDR3 totals 15 residues. The V end was cut by 4 bases, the J end by 3 bases, with 15 bases between. CDR1 is SEHNR, CDR2 FQNEAQ, per germline (reference sequence). CDR3 in DNA: TGTGCCAGCAGCTCTCAATCGGAAGGGGACTATGGCTACACCTTC. Its translation: CASSSQSEGDYGYTF.

This clonotype was recorded at least ten times. This chain uses TRBV7-6 with TRBJ1-1; tentatively, D is TRBD1 (5 bases). There are 15 residues in the CDR3. Germline-derived CDR1 and CDR2 are SGHVS and FNYEAQ. Trimming shortened V by 1 base and J by 4 bases, and 13 bases separated the two germline ends. The CDR3, as DNA: TGTGCCAGCAGCTTAGGGTCAGGGATGACCACTGAAGCTTTCTTT. Protein sequence: CASSLGSGMTTEAFF.

This clonotype was recorded a few times. The J gene is TRBJ2-5, the V gene TRBV7-6, with 9 bases identical to TRBD1. Looked up from germline, CDR1 is SGHVS and CDR2 is FNYEAQ. This CDR3 has 14 residues. V dropped 1 base and J dropped 10; count of bases not matched to a gene: 7. In DNA, the CDR3 is TGTGCCAGCAGCTTAGGCGGGGACAGGGCGATCCAGTACTTC. Its translation: CASSLGGDRAIQYF.

On this clonotype itself: Germline and junction disagree at one end, which may indicate a read error. The genes are TRBV6-4 and TRBJ1-1; no reliable D call. CDR3 length: 14 amino acids. Germline CDR1 and CDR2: MRHNA and SNTAGT. The CDR3 protein is CASSYSQSGTEAFF. CDR3 nucleotide sequence: TGTGCCAGCAGTTACTCACAATCGGGGACTGAAGCTTTCTTT.

The V and J genes are TRBV2 and TRBJ2-7, with a possible D match to TRBD1 (6 bases). The CDR3 is 12 amino acids. Deletions cut 7 bases from V and 3 bases from J, with 10 bases between. The germline gives CDR1 SNHLY, CDR2 FYNNEI. Here the CDR3 DNA reads TGTGCCAGCATCTTCAGGGGCTACGAGCAGTACTTC. Translation: CASIFRGYEQYF.

This clonotype has ten or more counts. The CDR3 spells CASSLSSSSYNEQFF. CDR3 sequence (DNA): TGTGCCAGCAGTTTGTCGTCGAGCTCCTACAATGAGCAGTTCTTC. This chain links TRBV27 with TRBJ2-1; D gene unclear. The CDR3 loop spans 15 amino acids. CDR1 MNHEY and CDR2 SMNVEV come from the germline V gene (reference sequence). The ends were cut back, 3 bases at V and 0 bases at J, with 9 bases in the middle.

This clonotype came up a few times. The V gene is TRBV10-3, the J gene TRBJ1-3, with 7 bases fitting TRBD1. Germline CDR1 is ENHRY and CDR2 is SYGVKD. The V and J ends lost 4 bases and 0 bases, in that order; junction bases with no gene match: 21. This CDR3 has 21 amino acids. The CDR3 protein is CAISGQGSPDELYISGNTIYF. CDR3 nucleotide sequence: TGTGCCATCAGTGGACAGGGCAGCCCTGATGAGTTATATATCTCTGGAAACACCATATATTTT.

The chain has TRBV19 and TRBJ2-7; 10 bases align to TRBD2. This CDR3 contains 17 residues. CDR1 is LNHDA, CDR2 SQIVND, per germline (reference sequence). The J segment lost 1 base and the V segment lost 3 bases, leaving 9 bases of the junction unmatched. The CDR3: CASSIGLAGALSYEQYF. The CDR3 nucleotides read TGTGCCAGTAGTATCGGGCTAGCGGGGGCCCTTTCCTACGAGCAGTACTTC.